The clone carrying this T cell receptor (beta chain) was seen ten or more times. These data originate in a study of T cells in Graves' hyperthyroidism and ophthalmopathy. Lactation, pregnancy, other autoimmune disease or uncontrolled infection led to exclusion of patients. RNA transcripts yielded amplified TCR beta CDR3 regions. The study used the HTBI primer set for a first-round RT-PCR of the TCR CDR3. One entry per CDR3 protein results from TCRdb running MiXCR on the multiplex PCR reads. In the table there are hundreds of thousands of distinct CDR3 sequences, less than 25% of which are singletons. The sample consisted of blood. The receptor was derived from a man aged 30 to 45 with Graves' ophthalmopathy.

The CDR3 region has the DNA TGTGCCAGCAGTTTGACAGGGGACAGCCAGCCCCAGCATTTT. It yields the protein CASSLTGDSQPQHF. This rearrangement joins TRBV28 to TRBJ1-5; 8 nucleotides agree with TRBD1. Unmatched junction bases numbered 5, after V lost 3 bases and J lost 7 bases. Per the germline V gene, CDR1 is MDHEN and CDR2 is SYDVKM. The CDR3 consists of 14 residues.